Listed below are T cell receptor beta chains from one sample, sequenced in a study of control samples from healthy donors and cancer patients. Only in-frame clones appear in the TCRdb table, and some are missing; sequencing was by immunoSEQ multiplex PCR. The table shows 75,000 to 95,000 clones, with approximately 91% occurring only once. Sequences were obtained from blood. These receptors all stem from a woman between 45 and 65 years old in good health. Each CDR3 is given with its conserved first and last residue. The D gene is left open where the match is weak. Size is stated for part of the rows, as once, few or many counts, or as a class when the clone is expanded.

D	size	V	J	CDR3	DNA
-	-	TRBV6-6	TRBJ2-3	CASTNGQHMGTDTQYF	TGTGCCAGCACCAACGGACAGCACATGGGCACAGATACGCAGTATTTT
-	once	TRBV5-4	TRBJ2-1	CASSVPHNEQFF	TGTGCCAGCAGCGTACCACACAATGAGCAGTTCTTC
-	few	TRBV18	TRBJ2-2	CASSPQTGELFF	TGTGCCAGCTCTCCACAAACCGGGGAGCTGTTTTTT
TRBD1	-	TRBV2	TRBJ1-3	CASMDRAGNTIYF	TGTGCCAGCATGGACAGGGCCGGAAACACCATATATTTT
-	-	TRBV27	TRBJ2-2	CASVRGKGASDTGELFF	TGTGCCAGCGTAAGGGGGAAGGGCGCGTCGGACACCGGGGAGCTGTTTTTT
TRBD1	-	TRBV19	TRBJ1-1	CASSGGQGGAEAFF	TGTGCCAGTAGTGGTGGACAGGGGGGCGCTGAAGCTTTCTTT
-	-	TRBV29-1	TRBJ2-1	CSVVSGDVYNEQFF	TGCAGCGTTGTCAGCGGCGATGTTTACAATGAGCAGTTCTTC
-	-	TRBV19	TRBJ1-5	CASTTRGQNQPQHF	TGTGCCAGTACCACCAGGGGTCAAAATCAGCCCCAGCATTTT
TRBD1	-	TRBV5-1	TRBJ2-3	CASSSGQGAKDTQYF	TGCGCCAGCAGTTCAGGACAGGGGGCCAAGGATACGCAGTATTTT
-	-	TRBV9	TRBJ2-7	CASSVAGHSYEQYF	TGTGCCAGCAGCGTAGCGGGACATTCCTACGAGCAGTACTTC
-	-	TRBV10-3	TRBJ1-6	CAISESDSPLHF	TGTGCCATCAGTGAGTCGGATTCACCCCTCCACTTT
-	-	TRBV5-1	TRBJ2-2	CASSLNRVLGTGELFF	TGCGCCAGCAGCTTAAACAGGGTTTTGGGCACCGGGGAGCTGTTTTTT
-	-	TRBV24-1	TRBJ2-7	CARGWDGVGSEQYF	TGTGCCAGGGGGTGGGACGGCGTCGGGAGCGAGCAGTACTTC
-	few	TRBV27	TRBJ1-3	CASSLFRGNTIYF	TGTGCCAGCAGTTTGTTTCGGGGAAACACCATATATTTT
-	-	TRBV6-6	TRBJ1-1	CASSYKFSAEAFF	TGTGCCAGCAGTTACAAATTTAGCGCTGAAGCTTTCTTT
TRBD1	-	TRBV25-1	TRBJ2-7	CASTGTGLYEQYF	TGTGCCAGCACGGGGACAGGGTTGTACGAGCAGTACTTC
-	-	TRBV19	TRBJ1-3	CASSIDGSSGNTIYF	TGTGCCAGTAGTATCGACGGCTCCTCTGGAAACACCATATATTTT
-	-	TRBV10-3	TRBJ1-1	CAISEQARNTEAFF	TGTGCCATCAGTGAACAGGCTAGGAACACTGAAGCTTTCTTT
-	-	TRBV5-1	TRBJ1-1	CASSSQGSGEAFF	TGCGCCAGCAGTTCTCAGGGCAGTGGGGAAGCTTTCTTT
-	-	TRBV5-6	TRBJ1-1	CASSPQAGTEAFF	TGTGCCAGCAGCCCCCAGGCAGGCACTGAAGCTTTCTTT
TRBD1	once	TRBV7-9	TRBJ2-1	CASGRQGRTYNEQFF	TGTGCCAGCGGACGACAGGGTCGTACCTACAATGAGCAGTTCTTC
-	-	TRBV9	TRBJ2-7	CASSVVPQGGEKYF	TGTGCCAGCAGCGTAGTTCCCCAGGGCGGAGAAAAGTACTTC
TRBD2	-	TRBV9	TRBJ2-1	CASSLSPVAGDNEQFF	TGTGCCAGCAGCCTCTCGCCGGTAGCGGGGGACAATGAGCAGTTCTTC
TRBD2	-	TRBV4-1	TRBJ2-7	CASSHPLATSGGTYEQYF	TGCGCCAGCAGCCACCCCCTGGCGACTAGCGGGGGTACCTACGAGCAGTACTTC
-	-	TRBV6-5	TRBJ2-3	CASRTGTGGQYF	TGTGCCAGCAGGACCGGAACCGGGGGGCAGTATTTT
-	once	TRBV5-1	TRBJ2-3	CASREGTDTQYF	TGCGCCAGCAGGGAGGGGACAGATACGCAGTATTTT
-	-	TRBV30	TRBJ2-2	CAWSEGDGELFF	TGTGCCTGGAGTGAAGGTGACGGGGAGCTGTTTTTT
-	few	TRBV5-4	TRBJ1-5	CASSLGGPYSNQPQHF	TGTGCCAGCAGCTTAGGAGGGCCGTATAGCAATCAGCCCCAGCATTTT
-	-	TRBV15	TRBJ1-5	CATSRGGAGQPQHF	TGTGCCACCAGCAGAGGGGGGGCTGGTCAGCCCCAGCATTTT
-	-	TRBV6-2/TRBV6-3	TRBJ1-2	CASSAGGNYGYTF	TGTGCCAGCAGCGCCGGGGGGAACTATGGCTACACCTTC
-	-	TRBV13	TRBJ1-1	CASSLGPRDYTEAFF	TGTGCCAGCAGCTTAGGGCCTAGGGATTATACTGAAGCTTTCTTT
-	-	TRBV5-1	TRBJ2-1	CASGEHRENEQFF	TGCGCCAGCGGCGAACACAGGGAAAATGAGCAGTTCTTC
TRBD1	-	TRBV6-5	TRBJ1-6	CASSTSGGPNSPLHF	TGTGCCAGCAGTACATCAGGGGGCCCGAATTCACCCCTCCACTTT
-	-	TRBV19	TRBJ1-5	CASSMEGSSAQPQHF	TGTGCCAGTAGTATGGAGGGCAGTAGTGCTCAGCCCCAGCATTTT
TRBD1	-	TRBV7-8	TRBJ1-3	CASSQGQGAYTIYF	TGTGCCAGCAGCCAAGGACAGGGGGCATACACCATATATTTT
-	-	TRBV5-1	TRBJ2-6	CASSLEVSNSGANVLTF	TGCGCCAGCAGCTTGGAGGTTTCCAACTCTGGGGCCAACGTCCTGACTTTC
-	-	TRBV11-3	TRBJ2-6	CASSFSPSSGANVLTF	TGTGCCAGCAGCTTTAGCCCCAGCTCTGGGGCCAACGTCCTGACTTTC
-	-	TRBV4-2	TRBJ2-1	CASSHWTNYNEQFF	TGTGCCAGCAGCCACTGGACCAACTACAATGAGCAGTTCTTC
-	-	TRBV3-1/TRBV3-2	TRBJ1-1	CASSPGYTEAFF	TGTGCCAGCAGCCCAGGGTACACTGAAGCTTTCTTT
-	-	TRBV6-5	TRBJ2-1	CASSYDEVRNNEQFF	TGTGCCAGCAGTTACGACGAAGTACGTAACAATGAGCAGTTCTTC
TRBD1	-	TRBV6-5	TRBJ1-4	CASSLGQGREKLFF	TGTGCCAGCAGCCTGGGACAGGGACGTGAAAAACTGTTTTTT
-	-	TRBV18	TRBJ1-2	CASSLNRDGYTF	TGTGCCAGCTCCCTCAACAGGGATGGCTACACCTTC
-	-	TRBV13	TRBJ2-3	CASSLAGQVETDTQYF	TGTGCCAGCAGCTTAGCGGGGCAAGTAGAGACAGATACGCAGTATTTT
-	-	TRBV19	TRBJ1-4	CASSTSRSTNEKLFF	TGTGCCAGTAGTACCTCAAGGAGCACTAATGAAAAACTGTTTTTT
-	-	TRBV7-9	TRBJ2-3	CASSSSGTDTQYF	TGTGCCAGCAGCTCTTCGGGCACAGATACGCAGTATTTT
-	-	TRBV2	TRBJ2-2	CASSEQHYNTGELFF	TGTGCCAGCAGTGAGCAGCATTATAACACCGGGGAGCTGTTTTTT